This TCR beta chain appears in the sequencing data of a study of T-cell memory formation after mild COVID-19 (dated by TCRdb to about 2021). As for the study more broadly: TCR sequence clusters from the two donors were found to be largely donor specific. T-cell clones expanding and contracting after mild COVID-19 in two donors were tracked by longitudinal TCRalpha and TCRbeta repertoire sequencing. The cohort was made up of two young adult volunteers, one female and one male, who were previously healthy. Study-wide conclusions, independent of this receptor: Contracting CD4+ clones were located mainly in the CM and EM memory subsets, whereas CD8+ clones were found to be enriched in EMRA. Some responding clones were detected in pre-infection memory, suggesting pre-existing cross-reactive memory T cells joined the SARS-CoV-2 response. SARS-CoV-2 specificity of the second-wave clones peaking on day 37 was not confirmed. The study covered only two mild cases, and larger cohorts including severe cases with pre-infection samples were considered necessary. Clones contracting from day 15 to 85 had balanced CD4/CD8 phenotypes, while a second wave expanding from day 15 to 37 was biased towards CD4+.

This clonotype was seen repeatedly, ten times or more. Its cognate antigen has yet to be identified. Base qualities are missing; no much larger clone stands one base away. Instrument on record: Illumina NovaSeq 6000. TCRalpha and TCRbeta cDNA libraries were built by 5'RACE with constant-segment primers, adding sample barcodes and unique molecular identifiers. Trizol reagent was used to extract RNA from every sample. Amplification of the libraries took two PCR steps, and the second step added a second sample barcode plus Illumina TruSeq adapters. Sequencing of libraries was performed on an Illumina NovaSeq with 2 x 150 bp paired-end reads. The authors' pipeline ran thus. Reads were demultiplexed and collapsed into UMI-guided consensus sequences with migec v1.2.7. With mixcr v2.1.11, UMI consensuses were aligned to TRA and TRB V and J templates and assembled into clonotypes. Expanded or contracted clonotypes were those called significant by both edgeR and NoisET, with noise models trained on biological replicates. For edgeR calls, the thresholds were a false discovery rate-adjusted p below 0.01 and a log2 fold-change of 1. As an exploratory analysis of dynamics, PCA with hierarchical clustering was applied to max-normalized trajectories of the 1000 most abundant clonotypes. The CD4 or CD8 phenotype of responding clones was assigned using the separately sequenced CD4+ and CD8+ repertoires. The raw public data were reprocessed by TCRdb itself: fastp quality trimming at Q25, MiXCR clonotype calling, in-frame beta chains only. Identical CDR3 proteins give one entry, which carries the most common genes and DNA. TCRdb's processing, not the authors', yielded these V and J calls. In all, the sample holds 150,000 to 200,000 distinct CDR3 sequences, and around 10% of those were seen once. Roughly 3.8% of the sample is taken by the ten largest.

PBMCs were isolated by Ficoll-Paque density gradient centrifugation. Inclusive of the bounding cysteine and phenylalanine, the CDR3 is 13 residues long. The kept DNA is CDR3 alone, 39 bases in frame from the first base. The germline V gene (reference sequence) gives CDR1 as LNHNV and CDR2 as YYDKDF. V is clipped by 1 base and J by 2 bases, and the sequence between their germline boundaries is 5 bases long. Here the chain combines TRBV15 and TRBJ2-5; the D gene cannot be named for sure. This clonotype was obtained from a man aged 18 to 29 who had mild COVID-19 (a few samples of this study predate the infection). The sample titles of this study are shuffled in the database, so cell type and time point are left out; the donor was told from shared clones. The sequencing input was PBMCs or a T cell subset sorted from them (not recorded which). This receptor carries the CDR3 CATSRGYQETQYF. The nucleotide sequence reads as follows: TGTGCCACCAGCAGAGGCTATCAAGAGACCCAGTACTTC.